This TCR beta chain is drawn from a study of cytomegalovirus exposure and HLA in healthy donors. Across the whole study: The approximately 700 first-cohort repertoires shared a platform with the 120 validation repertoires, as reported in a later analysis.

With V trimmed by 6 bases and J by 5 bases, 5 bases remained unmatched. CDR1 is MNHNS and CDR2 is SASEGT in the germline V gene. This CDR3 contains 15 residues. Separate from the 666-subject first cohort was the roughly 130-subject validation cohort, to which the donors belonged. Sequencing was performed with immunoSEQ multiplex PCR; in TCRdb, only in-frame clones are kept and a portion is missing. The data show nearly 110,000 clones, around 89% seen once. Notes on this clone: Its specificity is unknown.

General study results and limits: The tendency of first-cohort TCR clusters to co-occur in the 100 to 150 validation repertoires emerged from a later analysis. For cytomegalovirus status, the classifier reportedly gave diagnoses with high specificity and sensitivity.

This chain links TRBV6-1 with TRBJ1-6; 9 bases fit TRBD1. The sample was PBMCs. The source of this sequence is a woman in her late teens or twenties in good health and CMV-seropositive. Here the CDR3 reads CASSQRTGDNSPLHF. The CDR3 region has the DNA TGTGCCAGCAGCCAAAGGACAGGGGATAATTCACCCCTCCACTTT.